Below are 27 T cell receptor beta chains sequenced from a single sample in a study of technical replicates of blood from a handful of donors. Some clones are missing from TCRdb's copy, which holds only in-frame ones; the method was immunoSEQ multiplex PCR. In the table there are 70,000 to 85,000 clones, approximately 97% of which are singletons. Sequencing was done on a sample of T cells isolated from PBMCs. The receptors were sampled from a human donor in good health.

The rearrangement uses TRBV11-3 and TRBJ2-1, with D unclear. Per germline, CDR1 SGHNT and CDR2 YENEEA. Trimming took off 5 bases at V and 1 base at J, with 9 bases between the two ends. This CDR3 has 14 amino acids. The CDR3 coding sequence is TGTGCCAGCAGCCCACGCGGTTCCTACAATGAGCAGTTCTTC. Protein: CASSPRGSYNEQFF.

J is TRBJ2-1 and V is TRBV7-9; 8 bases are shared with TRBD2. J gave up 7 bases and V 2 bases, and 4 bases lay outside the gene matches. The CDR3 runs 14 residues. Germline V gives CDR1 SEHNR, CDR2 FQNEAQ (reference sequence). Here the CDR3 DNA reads TGTGCCAGCAGCTTAATAGCGGGGACGAATGAGCAGTTCTTC. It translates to CASSLIAGTNEQFF. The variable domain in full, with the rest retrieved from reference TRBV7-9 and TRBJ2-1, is DTGVSQNPRHKITKRGQNVTFRCDPISEHNRLYWYRQTLGQGPEFLTYFQNEAQLEKSRLLSDRFSAERPKGSFSTLEIQRTEQGDSAMYLCASSLIAGTNEQFFGPGTRLTVL.

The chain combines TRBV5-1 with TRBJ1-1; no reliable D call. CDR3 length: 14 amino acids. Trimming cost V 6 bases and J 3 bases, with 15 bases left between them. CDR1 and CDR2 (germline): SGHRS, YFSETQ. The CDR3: CASNRGGLDTEAFF. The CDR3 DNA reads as TGCGCCAGCAACCGGGGAGGGTTGGACACTGAAGCTTTCTTT.

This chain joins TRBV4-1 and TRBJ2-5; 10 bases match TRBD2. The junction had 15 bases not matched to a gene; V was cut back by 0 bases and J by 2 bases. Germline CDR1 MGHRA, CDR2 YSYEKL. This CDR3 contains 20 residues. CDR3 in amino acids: CASSQENVPSGSSPQETQYF. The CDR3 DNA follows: TGCGCCAGCAGCCAAGAGAATGTGCCTAGCGGGAGCTCCCCTCAAGAGACCCAGTACTTC.

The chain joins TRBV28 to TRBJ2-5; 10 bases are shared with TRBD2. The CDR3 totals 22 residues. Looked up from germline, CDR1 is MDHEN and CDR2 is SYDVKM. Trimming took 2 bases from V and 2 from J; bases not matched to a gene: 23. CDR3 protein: CASSLALSSAGGLAGEQETQYF. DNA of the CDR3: TGTGCCAGCAGTTTAGCGCTCAGTTCGGCAGGGGGCCTAGCGGGAGAACAAGAGACCCAGTACTTC.

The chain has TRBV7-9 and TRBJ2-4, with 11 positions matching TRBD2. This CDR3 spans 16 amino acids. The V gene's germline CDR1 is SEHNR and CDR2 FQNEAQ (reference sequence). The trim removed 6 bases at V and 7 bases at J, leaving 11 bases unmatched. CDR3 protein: CASSNLPTSGANIQYF. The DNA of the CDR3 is TGTGCCAGCAGTAATCTCCCGACTAGCGGGGCGAACATTCAGTACTTC.

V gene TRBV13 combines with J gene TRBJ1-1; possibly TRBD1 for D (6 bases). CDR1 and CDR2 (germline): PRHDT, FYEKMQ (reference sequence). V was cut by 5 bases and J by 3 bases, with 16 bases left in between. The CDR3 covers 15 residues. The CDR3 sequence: CASSLSGPGDTEAFF. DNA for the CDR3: TGTGCCAGCAGCCTTTCAGGGCCAGGGGACACTGAAGCTTTCTTT.

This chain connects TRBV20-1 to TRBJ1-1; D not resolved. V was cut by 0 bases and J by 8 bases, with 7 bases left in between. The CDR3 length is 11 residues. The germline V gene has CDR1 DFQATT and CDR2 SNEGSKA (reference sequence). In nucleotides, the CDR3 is TGCAGTGCTAGAGATTCGGGGGAAGCTTTCTTT. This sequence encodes CSARDSGEAFF.

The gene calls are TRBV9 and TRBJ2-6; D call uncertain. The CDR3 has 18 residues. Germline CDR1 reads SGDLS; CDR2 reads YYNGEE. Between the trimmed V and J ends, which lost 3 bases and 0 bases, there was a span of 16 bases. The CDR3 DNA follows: TGTGCCAGCAGCGACCCCGACACGAGTCGCTCTGGGGCCAACGTCCTGACTTTC. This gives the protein CASSDPDTSRSGANVLTF.

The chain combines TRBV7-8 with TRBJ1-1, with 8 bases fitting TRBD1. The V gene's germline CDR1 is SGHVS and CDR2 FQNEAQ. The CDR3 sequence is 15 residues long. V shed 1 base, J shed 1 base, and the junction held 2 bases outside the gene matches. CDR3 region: CASSLGGQANTEAFF. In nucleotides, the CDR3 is TGTGCCAGCAGCTTAGGGGGACAGGCGAACACTGAAGCTTTCTTT.

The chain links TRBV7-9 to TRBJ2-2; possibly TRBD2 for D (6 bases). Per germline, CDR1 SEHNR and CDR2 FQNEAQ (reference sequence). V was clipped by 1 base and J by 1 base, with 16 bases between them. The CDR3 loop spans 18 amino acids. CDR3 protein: CASSLVGPASVNTGELFF. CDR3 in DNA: TGTGCCAGCAGCTTAGTGGGGCCGGCTAGCGTGAACACCGGGGAGCTGTTTTTT.

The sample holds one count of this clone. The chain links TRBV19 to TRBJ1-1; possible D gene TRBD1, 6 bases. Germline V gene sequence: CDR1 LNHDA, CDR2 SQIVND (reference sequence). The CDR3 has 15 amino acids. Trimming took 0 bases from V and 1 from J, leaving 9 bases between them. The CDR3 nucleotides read TGTGCCAGTAGTATAGAGGGGGCGCGGAACACTGAAGCTTTCTTT. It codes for CASSIEGARNTEAFF.

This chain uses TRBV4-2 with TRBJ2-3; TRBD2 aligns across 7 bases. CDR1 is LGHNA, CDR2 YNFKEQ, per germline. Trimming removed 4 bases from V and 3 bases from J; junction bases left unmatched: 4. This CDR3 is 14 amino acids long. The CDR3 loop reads CASSLQRGTDTQYF. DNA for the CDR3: TGTGCCAGCAGCCTTCAGCGGGGTACAGATACGCAGTATTTT.

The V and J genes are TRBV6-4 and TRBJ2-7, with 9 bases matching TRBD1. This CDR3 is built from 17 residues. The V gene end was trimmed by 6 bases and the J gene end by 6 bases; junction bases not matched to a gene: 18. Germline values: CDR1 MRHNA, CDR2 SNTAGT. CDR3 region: CASRLGRGPGQGIEQYF. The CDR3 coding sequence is TGTGCCAGCAGGTTGGGGAGGGGACCGGGACAGGGTATCGAGCAGTACTTC.

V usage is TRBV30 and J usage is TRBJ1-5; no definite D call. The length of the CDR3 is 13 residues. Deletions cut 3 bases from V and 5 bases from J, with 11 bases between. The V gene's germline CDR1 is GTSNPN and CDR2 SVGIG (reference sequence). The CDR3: CAWSEGSHQPQHF. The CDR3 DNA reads TGTGCCTGGAGCGAAGGGAGTCATCAGCCCCAGCATTTT.

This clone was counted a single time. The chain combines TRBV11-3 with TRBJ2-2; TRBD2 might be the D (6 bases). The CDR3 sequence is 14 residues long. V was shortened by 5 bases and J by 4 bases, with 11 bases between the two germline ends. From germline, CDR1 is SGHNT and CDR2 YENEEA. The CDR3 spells CASSGGTVTGELFF. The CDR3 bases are TGTGCCAGCAGCGGAGGGACTGTCACCGGGGAGCTGTTTTTT.

CDR3 region: CASSIAPENTEAFF. The CDR3 DNA follows: TGTGCCAGTAGTATAGCACCAGAAAACACTGAAGCTTTCTTT. The J gene is TRBJ1-1, the V gene TRBV19; no clear D gene. V was pared by 1 base and J by 2 bases, with 8 bases between. There are 14 residues in the CDR3. CDR1 is LNHDA, CDR2 SQIVND, per germline (reference sequence).

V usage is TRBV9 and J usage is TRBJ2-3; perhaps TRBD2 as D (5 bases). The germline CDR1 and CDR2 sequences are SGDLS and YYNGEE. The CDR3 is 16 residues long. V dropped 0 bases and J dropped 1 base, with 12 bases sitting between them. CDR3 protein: CASSVVPRRRTDTQYF. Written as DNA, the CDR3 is TGTGCCAGCAGCGTAGTCCCACGGAGGCGCACAGATACGCAGTATTTT.

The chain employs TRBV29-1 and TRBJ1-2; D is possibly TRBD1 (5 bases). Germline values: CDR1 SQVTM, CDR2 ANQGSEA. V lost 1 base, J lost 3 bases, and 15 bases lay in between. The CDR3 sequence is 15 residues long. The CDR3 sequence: CSVEGRRGRDYGYTF. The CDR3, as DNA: TGCAGCGTTGAAGGTAGGAGGGGCCGAGACTATGGCTACACCTTC.

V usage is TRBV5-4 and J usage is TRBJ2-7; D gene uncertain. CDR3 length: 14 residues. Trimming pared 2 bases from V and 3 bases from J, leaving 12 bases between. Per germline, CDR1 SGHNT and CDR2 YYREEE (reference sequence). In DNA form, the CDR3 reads TGTGCCAGCAGCTTCGGAGAGCACCTCTACGAGCAGTACTTC. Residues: CASSFGEHLYEQYF.

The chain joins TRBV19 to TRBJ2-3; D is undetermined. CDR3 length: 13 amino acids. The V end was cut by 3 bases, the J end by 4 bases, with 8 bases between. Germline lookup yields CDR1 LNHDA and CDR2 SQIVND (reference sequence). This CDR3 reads CASSIYRADTQYF. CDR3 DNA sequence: TGTGCCAGTAGTATCTACCGTGCAGATACGCAGTATTTT. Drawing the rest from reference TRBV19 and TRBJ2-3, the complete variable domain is DGGITQSPKYLFRKEGQNVTLSCEQNLNHDAMYWYRQDPGQGLRLIYYSQIVNDFQKGDIAEGYSVSREKKESFPLTVTSAQKNPTAFYLCASSIYRADTQYFGPGTRLTVL.

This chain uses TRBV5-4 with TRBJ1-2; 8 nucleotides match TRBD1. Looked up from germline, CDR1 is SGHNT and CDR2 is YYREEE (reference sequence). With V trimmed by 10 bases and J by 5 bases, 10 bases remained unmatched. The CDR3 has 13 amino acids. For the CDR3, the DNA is TGTGCCGGTACCGGGACAGGCGAATATGGCTACACCTTC. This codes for CAGTGTGEYGYTF. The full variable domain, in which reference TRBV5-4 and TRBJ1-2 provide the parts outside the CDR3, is ETGVTQSPTHLIKTRGQQVTLRCSSQSGHNTVSWYQQALGQGPQFIFQYYREEENGRGNFPPRFSGLQFPNYSSELNVNALELDDSALYLCAGTGTGEYGYTFGSGTRLTVV.

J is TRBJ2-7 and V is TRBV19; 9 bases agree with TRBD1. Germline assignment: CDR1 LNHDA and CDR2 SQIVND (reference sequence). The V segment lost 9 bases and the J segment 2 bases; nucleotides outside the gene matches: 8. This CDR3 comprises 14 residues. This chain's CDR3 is CASTSTGGPYEQYF. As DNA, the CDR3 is TGTGCCAGCACCAGTACAGGGGGCCCCTACGAGCAGTACTTC.

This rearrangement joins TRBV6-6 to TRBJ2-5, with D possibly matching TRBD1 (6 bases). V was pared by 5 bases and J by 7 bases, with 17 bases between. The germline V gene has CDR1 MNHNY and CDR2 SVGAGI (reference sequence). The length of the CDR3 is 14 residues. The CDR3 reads CASSIRQVKGTQYF. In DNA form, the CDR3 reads TGTGCCAGCAGTATACGACAGGTCAAGGGGACCCAGTACTTC.

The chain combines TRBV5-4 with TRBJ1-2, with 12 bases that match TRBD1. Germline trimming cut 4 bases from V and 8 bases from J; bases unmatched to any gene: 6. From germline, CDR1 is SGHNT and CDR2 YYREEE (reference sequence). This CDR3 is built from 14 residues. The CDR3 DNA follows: TGTGCCAGCAGCGAGGGACAGGGGGCGTACGGCTACACCTTC. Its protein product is CASSEGQGAYGYTF.

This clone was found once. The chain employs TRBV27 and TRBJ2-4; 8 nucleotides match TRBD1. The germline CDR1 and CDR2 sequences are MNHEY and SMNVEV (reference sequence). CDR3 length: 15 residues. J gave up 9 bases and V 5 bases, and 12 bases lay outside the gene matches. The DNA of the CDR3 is TGTGCCAGCAGTCCAACCGGGACAGGTCTATCCATTCAGTACTTC. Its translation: CASSPTGTGLSIQYF.

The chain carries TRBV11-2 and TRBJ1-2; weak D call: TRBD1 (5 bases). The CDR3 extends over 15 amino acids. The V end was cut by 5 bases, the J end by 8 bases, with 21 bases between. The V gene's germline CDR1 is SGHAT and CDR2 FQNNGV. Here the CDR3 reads CASSPVRGLNVGYTF. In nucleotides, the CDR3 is TGTGCCAGCAGCCCTGTGAGGGGACTCAATGTGGGCTACACCTTC.